This TCR beta chain emerged from a study of blood T cell repertoires in COVID-19. Participants' reported clinical history set cohort assignment. Each recovered donor of Cohort 3 presented with two negative PCRs, clearance, or symptom resolution. Repertoires were generated with immunoSEQ multiplex PCR, while TCRdb's copy carries only in-frame clones and drops some. The sample carries a few hundred thousand clones, approximately 90% recorded once. Trimming took off 1 base at V and 6 bases at J, with 15 bases between the two ends. Germline CDR1 LGHNA, CDR2 YSLEER. The CDR3 is 16 amino acids. The sample consisted of PBMCs or T cells enriched from blood (not recorded which). The V and J genes are TRBV4-3 and TRBJ1-4, with a possible D match to TRBD1 (5 bases). The TCR originated in a woman under 30 who had recovered from COVID-19. CDR3 nucleotide sequence: TGCGCCAGCAGCCAAGGGGCTTGGGGGGAGGATGAAAAACTGTTTTTT. Translating it yields CASSQGAWGEDEKLFF.